The 19 T cell receptor beta chains below all came from one sample that was sequenced in a study of control samples from healthy donors and cancer patients. The protocol was immunoSEQ multiplex PCR, while the TCRdb copy is restricted to in-frame clones and leaves out a portion. The repertoire has roughly 160,000 clones, about 95% of them found once; the top ten carry around 13%. Source material: PBMCs. Receptors originate from a man in his sixties with colorectal cancer.

This clone came up a few times. The chain has TRBV11-2 and TRBJ1-2, with a possible D match to TRBD1 (5 bases). This CDR3 spans 14 amino acids. From germline, CDR1 is SGHAT and CDR2 FQNNGV. The germline V and J ends were trimmed by 4 bases and 0 bases, with 9 bases remaining between them. Here the CDR3 reads CASSWGGSNYGYTF. CDR3 DNA sequence: TGTGCCAGCAGCTGGGGCGGTTCTAACTATGGCTACACCTTC.

This clone showed up just once. The chain joins TRBV6-2 or TRBV6-3 to TRBJ2-5; unclear D gene. V lost 7 bases and J 4 bases, leaving 13 bases between the germline ends. The CDR3 length is 13 residues. Germline lookup yields CDR1 MNHEY and CDR2 SVGEGT. CDR3 bases: TGTGCCAGCACCCCCTTTGGGCGAGAGACCCAGTACTTC. Its translation: CASTPFGRETQYF.

Concerning this clone itself: In the same sample, other DNA sequences code for this CDR3. This chain connects TRBV12-3 or TRBV12-4 to TRBJ2-7; possibly TRBD1 or TRBD2 for D (5 bases each). CDR3 size: 13 residues. The germline V and J ends were trimmed by 3 bases and 2 bases, with 8 bases remaining between them. The CDR3 protein is CASSLGPAYEQYF. The CDR3 nucleotides are TGTGCCAGCAGTTTGGGACCCGCCTACGAGCAGTACTTC.

The J gene is TRBJ2-1, the V gene TRBV13, with TRBD2 identical over 8 bases. The trim removed 3 bases at V and 6 bases at J, leaving 1 base unmatched. Germline lookup yields CDR1 PRHDT and CDR2 FYEKMQ (reference sequence). The CDR3 consists of 13 residues. DNA for the CDR3: TGTGCCAGCAGCTTGACTAGCGCCAATGAGCAGTTCTTC. Protein product: CASSLTSANEQFF.

The chain uses TRBV18 and TRBJ1-4; D gene uncertain. Germline loops: CDR1 KGHSH, CDR2 LQKENI. V was pared by 3 bases and J by 5 bases, with 1 base between. CDR3 size: 11 residues. The CDR3 sequence is CASSPNEKLFF. For the CDR3, the DNA is TGTGCCAGCTCACCGAATGAAAAACTGTTTTTT.

The chain employs TRBV5-1 and TRBJ2-7, with TRBD1 matching 9 bases. This CDR3 is built from 15 residues. J lost 7 bases, V lost 4 bases, and 12 bases had no gene match. Germline CDR1 reads SGHRS; CDR2 reads YFSETQ. The CDR3 nucleotides read TGCGCCAGCAGCCTACGCGACAGGGGGACGGGAGAGCAGTACTTC. Translating it yields CASSLRDRGTGEQYF.

The CDR3 coding sequence is TGCGCCAGCAGGAGCCAGGGGCACGAGCAGTACTTC. The encoded protein is CASRSQGHEQYF. V usage is TRBV5-1 and J usage is TRBJ2-7; the D gene is possibly TRBD1 (6 bases). Germline CDR1 reads SGHRS; CDR2 reads YFSETQ. V shed 5 bases and J shed 5 bases, with 11 bases lying between them. The CDR3 length is 12 residues.

The J gene is TRBJ2-2, the V gene TRBV7-2, with D possibly TRBD1 on 5 matching bases. CDR3 length: 16 amino acids. V was cut by 1 base and J by 3 bases, with 12 bases left in between. CDR1 SGHTA and CDR2 FQGNSA come from the germline V gene. The CDR3 loop reads CASSLGSWGDTGELFF. The CDR3 DNA is TGTGCCAGCAGCTTAGGATCATGGGGCGACACCGGGGAGCTGTTTTTT.

The V call is TRBV6-5, the J call TRBJ1-2; 9 nucleotides match TRBD1. The J segment lost 4 bases and the V segment lost 7 bases, leaving 10 bases of the junction unmatched. Germline V CDR1 and CDR2: MNHEY, SVGAGI. This CDR3 has 15 residues. This CDR3 reads CASTRPGQGPYGYTF. As DNA, the CDR3 is TGTGCCAGCACGAGACCGGGACAGGGCCCCTATGGCTACACCTTC.

The chain employs TRBV7-9 and TRBJ2-7; 9 bases agree with TRBD1. Germline assignment: CDR1 SEHNR and CDR2 FQNEAQ (reference sequence). The trim removed 2 bases at V and 3 bases at J, leaving 8 bases unmatched. The CDR3 is made up of 16 amino acids. The CDR3 DNA follows: TGTGCCAGCAGCTTACTATACAGGGGGCGCGGCTACGAGCAGTACTTC. Protein product: CASSLLYRGRGYEQYF.

The V gene is TRBV18, the J gene TRBJ1-1; 7 bases map to TRBD1. V gave up 5 bases and J gave up 1 base; unmatched junction bases: 7. Germline values: CDR1 KGHSH, CDR2 LQKENI. This CDR3 is 15 amino acids long. The CDR3 DNA reads as TGTGCCAGCTCATTTTCTGACAGGGAGAACACTGAAGCTTTCTTT. The encoded protein is CASSFSDRENTEAFF.

The chain carries TRBV30 and TRBJ1-5; unclear D gene. Trimming took off 4 bases at V and 4 bases at J, with 11 bases between the two ends. The CDR3 totals 13 residues. The germline V gene has CDR1 GTSNPN and CDR2 SVGIG (reference sequence). DNA for the CDR3: TGTGCCTGGAACAGCCACCGTAATCAGCCCCAGCATTTT. Residues: CAWNSHRNQPQHF.

The chain couples TRBV24-1 to TRBJ1-2; tentatively, D is TRBD1 (6 bases). This CDR3 region has 13 residues. The V gene lost 4 bases and the J gene lost 5 bases, with 10 bases spanning the gap. Per the germline V gene, CDR1 is KGHDR and CDR2 is SFDVKD. For the CDR3, the DNA is TGTGCCACCAGTGACGGGGGCGGGTATGGCTACACCTTC. It yields the protein CATSDGGGYGYTF.

V and J are TRBV2 and TRBJ2-5, with D unresolved. With 0 bases removed from V and 5 bases from J, the gap between germline ends came to 7 bases. The CDR3 length is 13 residues. Per the germline V gene, CDR1 is SNHLY and CDR2 is FYNNEI. The chain's CDR3 is CASSEAVRETQYF. CDR3 nucleotide sequence: TGTGCCAGCAGTGAAGCGGTTCGGGAGACCCAGTACTTC. Complete variable domain (other parts from reference TRBV2 and TRBJ2-5): EPEVTQTPSHQVTQMGQEVILRCVPISNHLYFYWYRQILGQKVEFLVSFYNNEISEKSEIFDDQFSVERPDGSNFTLKIRSTKLEDSAMYFCASSEAVRETQYFGPGTRLLVL.

This sequence joins TRBV12-3 or TRBV12-4 and TRBJ1-6; a possible D gene is TRBD1 (6 bases). This CDR3 has 12 amino acids. V lost 5 bases and J lost 11, with 10 bases in between. The CDR3 here is CASSPSGAPLHF. CDR3 nucleotide sequence: TGTGCCAGCAGTCCCTCAGGGGCACCCCTCCACTTT.

V is TRBV2 and J is TRBJ1-4, with a weak D call TRBD1 (6 bases). Germline CDR1 SNHLY, CDR2 FYNNEI. The CDR3 consists of 16 residues. V was clipped by 6 bases and J by 4 bases, with 18 bases between them. The CDR3 is CASSDGMTGGNEKLFF. In nucleotides, the CDR3 is TGTGCCAGCAGCGATGGAATGACAGGTGGTAATGAAAAACTGTTTTTT.

This clone was recorded once. The chain links TRBV3-1 (or the pseudogene TRBV3-2) to TRBJ2-5, with 8 positions matching TRBD1. The germline gives CDR1 LGHDT, CDR2 YNNKEL (reference sequence). CDR3 length: 15 residues. The V gene end was trimmed by 4 bases and the J gene end by 2 bases; junction bases not matched to a gene: 6. Here the CDR3 reads CASSLTGQAQETQYF. The DNA of the CDR3 is TGTGCCAGCAGCCTAACGGGACAGGCACAAGAGACCCAGTACTTC.

J is TRBJ2-7 and V is TRBV19; TRBD1 aligns across 11 bases. Germline V gives CDR1 LNHDA, CDR2 SQIVND (reference sequence). Trimming removed 6 bases from V and 7 bases from J; junction bases left unmatched: 11. The CDR3 totals 15 residues. The CDR3 nucleotides read TGTGCCAGTAGGCTACGGGACAGGGGGTTTGAGGAGCAGTACTTC. Its translation is CASRLRDRGFEEQYF.

The chain carries TRBV9 and TRBJ1-2; 9 bases agree with TRBD1. Germline V gene lookup returns CDR1 SGDLS and CDR2 YYNGEE. This CDR3 comprises 15 residues. Unmatched junction bases numbered 5, after V lost 3 bases and J lost 2 bases. DNA for the CDR3: TGTGCCAGCAGCGCGGGGACAGGGACCAACTATGGCTACACCTTC. Protein sequence: CASSAGTGTNYGYTF.